Following are 22 T cell receptor beta chains from one sample sequenced in a study of blood T cell repertoires in COVID-19. Some clones are missing from TCRdb's copy, which holds only in-frame ones; the method was immunoSEQ multiplex PCR. The data contain hundreds of thousands of clones, 70% to 80% of them singletons. Input material: peripheral blood. The receptor source for this set is a woman of 80 years or more with acute or convalescent COVID-19.

The rearrangement links TRBV3-1 (or the pseudogene TRBV3-2) to TRBJ1-2; no clear D. Germline CDR1 LGHDT, CDR2 YNNKEL (reference sequence). Trimming cost V 0 bases and J 8 bases, with 7 bases left between them. The CDR3 spans 12 residues. Here the CDR3 reads CASSQDARGYTF. In DNA, the CDR3 is TGTGCCAGCAGCCAAGATGCTCGGGGCTACACCTTC.

This clone was counted between two and nine times. The chain combines TRBV5-1 with TRBJ2-7; TRBD1 matches at 8 bases. The CDR3 length is 12 residues. Germline assignment: CDR1 SGHRS and CDR2 YFSETQ. Trimming cost V 4 bases and J 7 bases; bases outside gene matches: 4. The CDR3 loop is CASSPDRVEQYF. The CDR3, as DNA: TGCGCCAGCAGCCCGGACAGGGTTGAGCAGTACTTC. Supplemented by reference TRBV5-1 and TRBJ2-7, the full variable domain reads KAGVTQTPRYLIKTRGQQVTLSCSPISGHRSVSWYQQTPGQGLQFLFEYFSETQRNKGNFPGRFSGRQFSNSRSEMNVSTLELGDSALYLCASSPDRVEQYFGPGTRLTVT.

In its sample, this clone was seen a few times. This chain links TRBV2 with TRBJ2-1; TRBD2 is a possible D gene (7 bases). The CDR3 has 17 residues. The germline V and J ends were trimmed by 6 bases and 0 bases, with 18 bases remaining between them. Germline CDR1 is SNHLY and CDR2 is FYNNEI. Written as DNA, the CDR3 is TGTGCCAGCAGAGACCCGGGGGGCCTCCTCTCCTACAATGAGCAGTTCTTC. This gives the protein CASRDPGGLLSYNEQFF. Supplemented by reference TRBV2 and TRBJ2-1, the full variable domain reads EPEVTQTPSHQVTQMGQEVILRCVPISNHLYFYWYRQILGQKVEFLVSFYNNEISEKSEIFDDQFSVERPDGSNFTLKIRSTKLEDSAMYFCASRDPGGLLSYNEQFFGPGTRLTVL.

J is TRBJ2-3 and V is TRBV18; 12 bases align to TRBD2. The CDR3 has 15 residues. From germline, CDR1 is KGHSH and CDR2 LQKENI. Trimming at V came to 4 bases and at J to 3 bases, leaving 2 bases not matched to a gene. CDR3 in amino acids: CASSQGTSGTDTQYF. CDR3 nucleotides: TGTGCCAGCTCACAAGGGACTAGCGGGACAGATACGCAGTATTTT. The complete variable domain, with remaining parts taken from reference TRBV18 and TRBJ2-3, reads NAGVMQNPRHLVRRRGQEARLRCSPMKGHSHVYWYRQLPEEGLKFMVYLQKENIIDESGMPKERFSAEFPKEGPSILRIQQVVRGDSAAYFCASSQGTSGTDTQYFGPGTRLTVL.

This clone occurred a few times. The J gene is TRBJ2-7, the V gene TRBV4-1, with D possibly being TRBD2 (5 bases). V shed 4 bases and J shed 4 bases, with 17 bases lying between them. The CDR3 spans 15 residues. Germline assignment: CDR1 MGHRA and CDR2 YSYEKL. Written as DNA, the CDR3 is TGCGCCAGCAGCCCCCAGAGGGTATATGAGTACGAGCAGTACTTC. This translates into CASSPQRVYEYEQYF.

The rearrangement joins TRBV4-3 to TRBJ1-2; D call uncertain. V dropped 3 bases and J dropped 2 bases, with 16 bases sitting between them. This CDR3 contains 16 residues. CDR1 LGHNA and CDR2 YSLEER come from the germline V gene. CDR3 coding DNA: TGCGCCAGCAGCCAGGACCTAAGGGCGGGGAACTATGGCTACACCTTC. This sequence encodes CASSQDLRAGNYGYTF.

This clone was detected once. V gene TRBV3-1 (or the pseudogene TRBV3-2) combines with J gene TRBJ2-5; TRBD2 aligns across 13 bases. This CDR3 has 16 residues. CDR1 is LGHDT, CDR2 YNNKEL, per germline (reference sequence). Trimming took 4 bases from V and 6 from J; bases not matched to a gene: 8. The CDR3: CASSPLAGGPWKTQYF. The CDR3 coding sequence is TGTGCCAGCAGCCCACTAGCGGGAGGGCCCTGGAAGACCCAGTACTTC.

The chain links TRBV5-1 to TRBJ2-3; 11 nucleotides line up with TRBD2. Trimming at V came to 4 bases and at J to 6 bases, leaving 4 bases not matched to a gene. The CDR3 spans 14 residues. Germline CDR1 reads SGHRS; CDR2 reads YFSETQ. The CDR3 nucleotides are TGCGCCAGCAGCCGCCGGACTAGCGGGGATACGCAGTATTTT. It codes for CASSRRTSGDTQYF.

The chain couples TRBV19 to TRBJ2-4; the match to TRBD2 covers 10 bases. The CDR3 has 15 residues. Germline loops: CDR1 LNHDA, CDR2 SQIVND (reference sequence). J gave up 5 bases and V 6 bases, and 7 bases lay outside the gene matches. The CDR3 DNA reads as TGTGCCAGTAGCGGACGACTAGCGGGTGAAAACATTCAGTACTTC. Its protein product is CASSGRLAGENIQYF.

The chain recombines TRBV10-3 with TRBJ2-7; TRBD1 matches at 7 bases. CDR1 and CDR2 from the germline V gene are ENHRY and SYGVKD. This CDR3 is built from 14 residues. With V trimmed by 5 bases and J by 0 bases, 4 bases remained unmatched. The CDR3 DNA sequence: TGTGCCATCAGTAATCAGGGGGTCTCCTACGAGCAGTACTTC. This encodes CAISNQGVSYEQYF.

This clone has a handful of counts. J is TRBJ2-3 and V is TRBV30; 13 nucleotides match TRBD2. The CDR3 has 14 amino acids. CDR1 is GTSNPN and CDR2 is SVGIG in the germline V gene (reference sequence). The V and J ends lost 5 bases and 5 bases, in that order; junction bases with no gene match: 4. CDR3 amino acids: CAWGTSGNVDTQYF. CDR3 nucleotides: TGTGCCTGGGGGACTAGCGGGAATGTAGATACGCAGTATTTT.

The chain uses TRBV6-5 and TRBJ1-2, with a tentative D call TRBD1 (6 bases). Germline V gene lookup returns CDR1 MNHEY and CDR2 SVGAGI. Between the trimmed V and J ends, which lost 4 bases and 2 bases, there was a span of 11 bases. The CDR3 spans 14 residues. The CDR3 is CASSLGQRNYGYTF. The CDR3 coding sequence is TGTGCCAGCAGTTTAGGACAGAGGAACTATGGCTACACCTTC.

The chain carries TRBV9 and TRBJ1-4; D gene unclear. Germline assignment: CDR1 SGDLS and CDR2 YYNGEE. Trimming removed 0 bases at V and 8 bases at J, with 14 bases between. This CDR3 has 15 amino acids. The CDR3 reads CASSVGSGDHEKLFF. In DNA, the CDR3 is TGTGCCAGCAGCGTAGGTTCGGGAGATCACGAAAAACTGTTTTTT.

The chain joins TRBV4-3 to TRBJ1-6; unclear D gene. The V and J ends lost 4 bases and 7 bases respectively, with 14 bases between them. The CDR3 spans 15 residues. From germline, CDR1 is LGHNA and CDR2 YSLEER. Here the CDR3 reads CASSLVGGLNSPLHF. In DNA, the CDR3 is TGCGCCAGCAGCCTTGTGGGAGGGTTGAATTCACCCCTCCACTTT.

The gene calls are TRBV3-1 (or the pseudogene TRBV3-2) and TRBJ1-4, with TRBD1 as a possible D gene (5 bases). Germline CDR1 LGHDT, CDR2 YNNKEL (reference sequence). V was trimmed by 0 bases and J by 6 bases, leaving 11 bases between them. The CDR3 sequence is 15 residues long. CDR3 amino acids: CASSQDGRAYEKLFF. The CDR3 DNA sequence: TGTGCCAGCAGCCAAGATGGCAGGGCTTATGAAAAACTGTTTTTT.

The CDR3 loop reads CASSQDGGLTEAFF. DNA of the CDR3: TGTGCCAGCAGCCAAGATGGGGGACTCACTGAAGCTTTCTTT. This chain uses TRBV3-1 (or the pseudogene TRBV3-2) with TRBJ1-1; possibly TRBD1 for D (5 bases). Germline CDR1 and CDR2: LGHDT and YNNKEL (reference sequence). The CDR3 has 14 residues. V was cut by 0 bases and J by 4 bases, with 9 bases left in between.

This chain links TRBV11-2 with TRBJ1-1; 8 bases line up with TRBD1. This CDR3 region has 17 residues. V lost 3 bases, J lost 3 bases, and 12 bases stayed unmatched. Germline values: CDR1 SGHAT, CDR2 FQNNGV. CDR3 nucleotides: TGTGCCAGCAGCTTGTATTTACGGCAGGGGGCTGACACTGAAGCTTTCTTT. Residues: CASSLYLRQGADTEAFF.

Comment on this clone: This may arise from a read error, as a much more abundant clone is one base away. Other DNA variants within this sample encode the same CDR3. The rearrangement links TRBV5-1 to TRBJ2-7; 12 bases are a match to TRBD1. The CDR3 contains 14 residues. Germline CDR1 and CDR2: SGHRS and YFSETQ. J was trimmed by 2 bases and V by 4 bases; bases with no gene match: 1. CDR3 amino acids: CASSRDRGPYEQYF. The CDR3 nucleotides read TGCGCCAGCAGCCGGGACAGGGGGCCCTACGAGCAGTACTTC. Complete variable domain (other parts from reference TRBV5-1 and TRBJ2-7): KAGVTQTPRYLIKTRGQQVTLSCSPISGHRSVSWYQQTPGQGLQFLFEYFSETQRNKGNFPGRFSGRQFSNSRSEMNVSTLELGDSALYLCASSRDRGPYEQYFGPGTRLTVT.

J is TRBJ2-2 and V is TRBV30, with 9 bases aligning to TRBD1. This CDR3 has 15 residues. The ends lost 3 bases at V and 1 base at J; junction bases unmatched: 3. CDR1 and CDR2 (germline): GTSNPN, SVGIG (reference sequence). CDR3 in DNA: TGTGCCTGGAGGGGGGGACAGGGGAACACCGGGGAGCTGTTTTTT. Translated, it gives CAWRGGQGNTGELFF.

The chain has TRBV6-6 and TRBJ1-2; D ambiguous. This CDR3 comprises 15 residues. Trimming took off 5 bases at V and 7 bases at J, with 20 bases between the two ends. CDR1 and CDR2 (germline): MNHNY, SVGAGI (reference sequence). This CDR3 is CASSVLGSWTSGYTF. CDR3 in DNA: TGTGCCAGCAGTGTCTTGGGGAGTTGGACGAGTGGCTACACCTTC.

The rearrangement uses TRBV12-2 and TRBJ2-5; TRBD2 is taken as the D call from the table, unchecked against the DNA. TRBV12-2 is reported as a pseudogene. This CDR3 has 19 amino acids. CDR3 DNA: TGTGCAAGTCGCTTGGCCAGCCGTGCGCTTTGGCTCCAGCGAGAGACCCAGTACTTC. As protein: CASRLASRALWLQRETQYF.

The chain has TRBV6-5 and TRBJ1-3; weak D call: TRBD1 (5 bases). This CDR3 is built from 14 residues. V lost 2 bases, J lost 4 bases, and 9 bases lay in between. Germline assignment: CDR1 MNHEY and CDR2 SVGAGI. This chain's CDR3 is CASSYRGTGNTIYF. CDR3 in DNA: TGTGCCAGCAGTTACAGGGGAACGGGAAACACCATATATTTT.